This T cell receptor (beta chain) was profiled in a study of identical twins (dated by TCRdb to the mid-2010s). In the study overall: To test whether fetal clonotypes persist, this study deep-sequenced TCR alpha and beta repertoires from monozygotic twins, from unrelated adults of various ages, and from cord blood. To rule out contamination, replicate twin experiments were performed at different times with different library preparation protocols.

Only healthy Caucasian donors were included. Only a few counts were recorded for this clonotype. It lacks a known antigen. No much larger clone is present one base from it, and per-base qualities are unavailable. Libraries were prepared through 5' RACE. TCRdb shows the sequencer as Illumina HiSeq 2000. Template switching added a universal primer binding site, and the final cDNA carried a unique molecular identifier that allowed TCR cDNA molecules to be counted accurately. Specific primers in the conserved constant-segment region were used to synthesize first-strand cDNA for TCR alpha and beta chains. To control for contamination, each cDNA library was double barcoded with a SMART-Mk sample barcode plus Illumina barcodes. Two successive PCR steps introduced TruSeq adapter sequences along with Illumina sample barcodes. TCR alpha and beta cDNA libraries were sequenced on the Illumina HiSeq platform with custom primers. The paper's processing steps were these. MiGEC processed the raw reads to extract unique molecular identifiers, while MiXCR was used to determine the CDR3 positions. For each individual, recombination models were inferred using an EM algorithm with the repgenHMM and IGoR tools. The tcR package in R was used for shared clonotype analysis, with sharing normalized by the product of cloneset sizes. To study raw recombination free of thymic and clonal selection effects, out-of-frame nonproductive sequences were analyzed. The public reads were run again by TCRdb, first through fastp at Q25 and then through MiXCR, and only productive beta chains were kept. A single entry per CDR3 protein holds the most common genes and DNA from its merged rows. The V and J calls follow TCRdb's processing rather than the paper's. In this sample the table shows more than 1.5 million distinct CDR3 sequences, about 32% of which occur a single time. The ten most abundant clones make up more than 0.25% of the sample.

Relative to germline, V is 6 bases shorter and J is 7 bases shorter, with 28 bases between their ends. The germline V gene specifies SGHAT as CDR1 and FQNNGV as CDR2. The CDR3 measures 18 amino acids from cysteine to phenylalanine. The only DNA kept is the CDR3, 54 bases in frame from the first base. Results the study describes overall, beyond this receptor: Compared with coincidental sharing between unrelated individuals, an excess of low generation-probability sequences was observed among out-of-frame TCR alpha sequences shared between twins. Because the same donors could not be followed over many years, conclusions were based on cross-sectional statistical analysis. The excess sharing between twins in beta out-of-frame sequences was weaker because fewer shared sequences reduced the signal-to-noise ratio. Invariant T cells such as MAIT and iNKT could partly confound zero-insertion analyses, although diverse VJ usage argued against such confounding for most clonotypes. Recombination models systematically underestimated out-of-frame TCR alpha sharing in monozygotic twins but agreed with sharing between unrelated individuals. Abundant cord blood beta clonotypes carried fewer insertions; young adult naive repertoires showed a weaker similar trend, while memory repertoires showed none.

The V and J genes are TRBV11-2 and TRBJ2-1; the best D guess is TRBD1, with 6 bases matching. Source material: cord blood. The TCR comes from a newborn girl in good health. The DNA is as follows: TGTGCCAGCAGGAATCCTCGGCCGGGGCAGGGGAGAGGAAATGAGCAGTTCTTC. This encodes CASRNPRPGQGRGNEQFF.